This is a list of T cell receptor beta chains from one sample in a study of shared clonotypes between healthy human individuals. Profiled with immunoSEQ multiplex PCR; TCRdb holds only in-frame clones, not every one. The sample carries some 2.1 million clones, 85% to 95% recorded once. The sample taken for sequencing was naive CD4+ T cells sorted from blood. Receptors were obtained from a man aged 18 to 29 in good health. Each CDR3 is given with its conserved first and last residue. A D gene is named only where the DNA matches it firmly. Clone size is stated in some rows and not others, as once, few, many or a class when expanded.

abundance: NA; j_gene: TRBJ2-3; d_gene: TRBD1; v_gene: TRBV19; CDR3aa: CASRDRSTDTQYF; CDR3nt: TGTGCCAGTAGGGACAGGTCCACAGATACGCAGTATTTT
abundance: NA; j_gene: TRBJ1-5; d_gene: NA; v_gene: TRBV7-2; CDR3aa: CASSFQGNQPQHF; CDR3nt: TGTGCCAGCAGCTTCCAGGGAAATCAGCCCCAGCATTTT
abundance: NA; j_gene: TRBJ1-4; d_gene: NA; v_gene: TRBV27; CDR3aa: CASSLTVGTNEKLFF; CDR3nt: TGTGCCAGCAGTTTAACGGTTGGCACTAATGAAAAACTGTTTTTT
abundance: few; j_gene: TRBJ2-1; d_gene: TRBD2; v_gene: TRBV12-5; CDR3aa: CASGLYRTSGSNEQFF; CDR3nt: TGTGCTAGTGGTTTGTACCGGACTAGCGGGAGCAATGAGCAGTTCTTC
abundance: NA; j_gene: TRBJ2-1; d_gene: NA; v_gene: TRBV4-1; CDR3aa: CASSQDRQLLRYNEQFF; CDR3nt: TGCGCCAGCAGCCAAGATAGGCAACTCTTGCGATACAATGAGCAGTTCTTC
abundance: NA; j_gene: TRBJ2-5; d_gene: NA; v_gene: TRBV5-8; CDR3aa: CASSLLGETQYF; CDR3nt: TGTGCCAGCAGCTTACTAGGGGAGACCCAGTACTTC
abundance: NA; j_gene: TRBJ2-5; d_gene: TRBD2; v_gene: TRBV18; CDR3aa: CASSPQREMTSGGKQETQYF; CDR3nt: TGTGCCAGCTCACCGCAGCGCGAAATGACTAGCGGGGGGAAACAAGAGACCCAGTACTTC
abundance: NA; j_gene: TRBJ2-5; d_gene: TRBD1; v_gene: TRBV25-1; CDR3aa: CASTTGTGGASETQYF; CDR3nt: TGTGCCAGCACCACCGGGACAGGGGGCGCCTCCGAGACCCAGTACTTC
abundance: NA; j_gene: TRBJ2-3; d_gene: TRBD2; v_gene: TRBV4-1; CDR3aa: CASSQDSGREQYF; CDR3nt: TGCGCCAGCAGCCAAGATAGTGGGAGGGAGCAGTATTTT
abundance: NA; j_gene: TRBJ1-1; d_gene: NA; v_gene: TRBV11-2; CDR3aa: CASSYGPGPTTEAFF; CDR3nt: TGTGCCAGCAGCTATGGACCGGGACCGACTACTGAAGCTTTCTTT
abundance: NA; j_gene: TRBJ2-3; d_gene: NA; v_gene: TRBV7-2; CDR3aa: CASSLVVADTQYF; CDR3nt: TGTGCCAGCAGCTTAGTAGTGGCAGATACGCAGTATTTT
abundance: NA; j_gene: TRBJ1-1; d_gene: NA; v_gene: TRBV4-3; CDR3aa: CASSQGRVTEAFF; CDR3nt: TGCGCCAGCAGCCAAGGTAGAGTCACTGAAGCTTTCTTT
abundance: NA; j_gene: TRBJ1-6; d_gene: NA; v_gene: TRBV28; CDR3aa: CASSSPQEPLHF; CDR3nt: TGTGCCAGCAGTTCCCCTCAAGAGCCCCTCCACTTT
abundance: NA; j_gene: TRBJ2-7; d_gene: NA; v_gene: TRBV7-2; CDR3aa: CASSLEGGLLTYEQYF; CDR3nt: TGTGCCAGCAGCTTAGAGGGGGGGCTGTTAACCTACGAGCAGTACTTC
abundance: NA; j_gene: TRBJ2-7; d_gene: TRBD2; v_gene: TRBV4-1; CDR3aa: CASSLGLAGYYEQYF; CDR3nt: TGCGCCAGCAGCTTGGGACTAGCGGGCTACTACGAGCAGTACTTC
abundance: NA; j_gene: TRBJ2-2; d_gene: NA; v_gene: TRBV5-4; CDR3aa: CASSPGGGTNTGELFF; CDR3nt: TGTGCCAGCAGCCCGGGTGGGGGCACGAACACCGGGGAGCTGTTTTTT
abundance: NA; j_gene: TRBJ2-5; d_gene: TRBD2; v_gene: TRBV6-6; CDR3aa: CASSYRGEVQETQYF; CDR3nt: TGTGCCAGCAGTTACCGGGGGGAGGTTCAAGAGACCCAGTACTTC
abundance: NA; j_gene: TRBJ2-3; d_gene: NA; v_gene: TRBV14; CDR3aa: CASSQDIAGPLGTQYF; CDR3nt: TGTGCCAGCAGCCAAGATATCGCGGGGCCTTTGGGTACGCAGTATTTT
abundance: NA; j_gene: TRBJ1-1; d_gene: TRBD1; v_gene: TRBV7-9; CDR3aa: CASSPGTGGANTEAFF; CDR3nt: TGTGCCAGCAGCCCGGGGACAGGGGGCGCGAACACTGAAGCTTTCTTT
abundance: once; j_gene: TRBJ1-6; d_gene: NA; v_gene: TRBV7-2; CDR3aa: CASSSRLGANSPLHF; CDR3nt: TGTGCCAGCAGCTCCCGACTGGGGGCAAATTCACCCCTCCACTTT
abundance: NA; j_gene: TRBJ1-3; d_gene: NA; v_gene: TRBV5-4; CDR3aa: CASSAGLLGNTIYF; CDR3nt: TGTGCCAGCAGCGCGGGCCTCCTAGGAAACACCATATATTTT
abundance: NA; j_gene: TRBJ1-6; d_gene: TRBD1; v_gene: TRBV11-3; CDR3aa: CASSLGTGTGNNSPLHF; CDR3nt: TGTGCCAGCAGCTTAGGGACCGGGACAGGGAATAATTCACCCCTCCACTTT
abundance: NA; j_gene: TRBJ1-3; d_gene: NA; v_gene: TRBV19; CDR3aa: CASSSGLRLSGNTIYF; CDR3nt: TGTGCCAGTAGTAGTGGCTTGCGGCTCTCTGGAAACACCATATATTTT
abundance: NA; j_gene: TRBJ1-2; d_gene: NA; v_gene: TRBV15; CDR3aa: CATSRDLTSGYTF; CDR3nt: TGTGCCACCAGCAGAGATTTGACGAGTGGCTACACCTTC
abundance: NA; j_gene: TRBJ2-1; d_gene: NA; v_gene: TRBV18; CDR3aa: CASSPVPGGENEQFF; CDR3nt: TGTGCCAGCTCACCGGTCCCGGGCGGCGAAAATGAGCAGTTCTTC
abundance: NA; j_gene: TRBJ1-1; d_gene: NA; v_gene: TRBV18; CDR3aa: CASSLDSNTEAFF; CDR3nt: TGTGCCAGCTCACTAGACTCGAACACTGAAGCTTTCTTT
abundance: NA; j_gene: TRBJ2-5; d_gene: TRBD2; v_gene: TRBV9; CDR3aa: CASGGGQETQYF; CDR3nt: TGTGCCAGCGGCGGGGGGCAAGAGACCCAGTACTTC
abundance: NA; j_gene: TRBJ1-6; d_gene: NA; v_gene: TRBV5-1; CDR3aa: CASTPGVFDNSPLHF; CDR3nt: TGCGCCAGCACCCCGGGGGTTTTCGATAATTCACCCCTCCACTTT
abundance: NA; j_gene: TRBJ2-3; d_gene: TRBD2; v_gene: TRBV19; CDR3aa: CASSKSGSRWGTDTQYF; CDR3nt: TGTGCCAGTAGTAAGAGCGGGAGTCGCTGGGGCACAGATACGCAGTATTTT
abundance: NA; j_gene: TRBJ1-1; d_gene: NA; v_gene: TRBV11-2; CDR3aa: CASSLAYYTEAFF; CDR3nt: TGTGCCAGCAGCTTAGCCTACTACACTGAAGCTTTCTTT
abundance: NA; j_gene: TRBJ2-5; d_gene: TRBD1; v_gene: TRBV6-5; CDR3aa: CASSYGDRGQETQYF; CDR3nt: TGTGCCAGCAGTTACGGGGACAGGGGGCAAGAGACCCAGTACTTC
abundance: NA; j_gene: TRBJ1-2; d_gene: NA; v_gene: TRBV5-4; CDR3aa: CASSSQGYYGYTF; CDR3nt: TGTGCCAGCAGCTCACAGGGCTACTATGGCTACACCTTC
abundance: NA; j_gene: TRBJ1-6; d_gene: NA; v_gene: TRBV30; CDR3aa: CAWSYRRASRNSPLHF; CDR3nt: TGTGCCTGGAGCTACCGAAGGGCGTCACGGAATTCACCCCTCCACTTT
abundance: NA; j_gene: TRBJ2-7; d_gene: TRBD2; v_gene: TRBV7-8; CDR3aa: CASSLVVMAGDSYEQYF; CDR3nt: TGTGCCAGCAGCTTAGTGGTCATGGCGGGAGACTCCTACGAGCAGTACTTC
abundance: NA; j_gene: TRBJ2-3; d_gene: NA; v_gene: TRBV27; CDR3aa: CASSLSTGTSTDTQYF; CDR3nt: TGTGCCAGCAGTTTATCTACCGGGACTAGCACAGATACGCAGTATTTT
abundance: NA; j_gene: TRBJ2-7; d_gene: NA; v_gene: TRBV6-5; CDR3aa: CASSYLTGYEQYF; CDR3nt: TGTGCCAGCAGTTATCTCACAGGGTACGAGCAGTACTTC
abundance: NA; j_gene: TRBJ2-3; d_gene: NA; v_gene: TRBV18; CDR3aa: CASSTNREGTDTQYF; CDR3nt: TGTGCCAGCTCAACAAACAGGGAGGGCACAGATACGCAGTATTTT
abundance: NA; j_gene: TRBJ2-1; d_gene: TRBD2; v_gene: TRBV4-1; CDR3aa: CASSQASISGGAYNEQFF; CDR3nt: TGCGCCAGCAGCCAAGCGAGCATTAGCGGGGGGGCCTACAATGAGCAGTTCTTC
abundance: NA; j_gene: TRBJ1-1; d_gene: TRBD1; v_gene: TRBV14; CDR3aa: CASSQIRTGMNTEAFF; CDR3nt: TGTGCCAGCAGCCAAATCCGGACAGGTATGAACACTGAAGCTTTCTTT
abundance: NA; j_gene: TRBJ2-7; d_gene: NA; v_gene: TRBV7-8; CDR3aa: CASSLSVYEQYF; CDR3nt: TGTGCCAGCAGCTTATCGGTTTACGAGCAGTACTTC
abundance: NA; j_gene: TRBJ1-1; d_gene: TRBD1; v_gene: TRBV30; CDR3aa: CAWSRDRVGTEAFF; CDR3nt: TGTGCCTGGAGTAGAGACAGGGTCGGCACTGAAGCTTTCTTT
abundance: NA; j_gene: TRBJ1-2; d_gene: TRBD1; v_gene: TRBV6-5; CDR3aa: CASGGGTNYGYTF; CDR3nt: TGTGCCAGCGGAGGGGGCACTAACTATGGCTACACCTTC
abundance: NA; j_gene: TRBJ2-3; d_gene: NA; v_gene: TRBV30; CDR3aa: CAWKDAGLQYF; CDR3nt: TGTGCCTGGAAGGACGCCGGGTTGCAGTATTTT
abundance: NA; j_gene: TRBJ2-3; d_gene: TRBD2; v_gene: TRBV30; CDR3aa: CAWSALGLASDTQYF; CDR3nt: TGTGCCTGGAGTGCACTGGGACTAGCATCAGATACGCAGTATTTT
abundance: once; j_gene: TRBJ1-6; d_gene: NA; v_gene: TRBV6-6; CDR3aa: CASSYSMGEPLHF; CDR3nt: TGTGCCAGCAGTTACTCGATGGGGGAGCCCCTCCACTTT
abundance: once; j_gene: TRBJ2-5; d_gene: NA; v_gene: TRBV29-1; CDR3aa: CSVVGGAAETQYF; CDR3nt: TGCAGCGTTGTTGGGGGGGCCGCAGAGACCCAGTACTTC
abundance: NA; j_gene: TRBJ1-5; d_gene: NA; v_gene: TRBV25-1; CDR3aa: CASSEGSQPQHF; CDR3nt: TGTGCCAGCAGTGAAGGGAGTCAGCCCCAGCATTTT
abundance: NA; j_gene: TRBJ1-2; d_gene: NA; v_gene: TRBV15; CDR3aa: CATSRDRDYGYTF; CDR3nt: TGTGCCACCAGCAGAGACAGGGACTATGGCTACACCTTC
abundance: NA; j_gene: TRBJ2-7; d_gene: TRBD1; v_gene: TRBV11-2; CDR3aa: CASSLGGQGKIYEQYF; CDR3nt: TGTGCCAGCAGCCTAGGAGGACAGGGGAAGATTTACGAGCAGTACTTC
abundance: NA; j_gene: TRBJ2-1; d_gene: NA; v_gene: TRBV5-1; CDR3aa: CASSSLGLSGLSYNEQFF; CDR3nt: TGCGCCAGCAGCTCCCTGGGACTTTCCGGACTCTCCTACAATGAGCAGTTCTTC
abundance: NA; j_gene: TRBJ2-5; d_gene: NA; v_gene: TRBV5-1; CDR3aa: CASSYHSTGDRETQYF; CDR3nt: TGCGCCAGCAGCTACCACTCAACGGGGGACAGAGAGACCCAGTACTTC
abundance: NA; j_gene: TRBJ1-6; d_gene: TRBD1; v_gene: TRBV5-1; CDR3aa: CASSWTGTGINLDNSPLHF; CDR3nt: TGCGCCAGCAGCTGGACCGGGACAGGGATAAATCTCGATAATTCACCCCTCCACTTT
abundance: NA; j_gene: TRBJ1-4; d_gene: NA; v_gene: TRBV19; CDR3aa: CASKSEATNEKLFF; CDR3nt: TGTGCCAGTAAAAGCGAAGCAACTAATGAAAAACTGTTTTTT
abundance: NA; j_gene: TRBJ2-7; d_gene: NA; v_gene: TRBV5-1; CDR3aa: CASSLEGDYYEQYF; CDR3nt: TGCGCCAGCAGCTTGGAGGGAGACTATTACGAGCAGTACTTC
abundance: NA; j_gene: TRBJ1-1; d_gene: NA; v_gene: TRBV5-1; CDR3aa: CASSLPGPPAFF; CDR3nt: TGCGCCAGCAGCCTCCCGGGCCCTCCGGCTTTCTTT
abundance: NA; j_gene: TRBJ1-1; d_gene: NA; v_gene: TRBV6-5; CDR3aa: CASTPAGNTEAFF; CDR3nt: TGTGCCAGCACCCCCGCGGGGAACACTGAAGCTTTCTTT
abundance: NA; j_gene: TRBJ2-7; d_gene: NA; v_gene: TRBV4-3; CDR3aa: CASSQARSGGSSYEQYF; CDR3nt: TGCGCCAGCAGCCAAGCTCGCTCTGGCGGGTCCTCCTACGAGCAGTACTTC